This TCR beta chain was sequenced in a study of molecular identifiers for immune sequencing clone quantification. On the study more broadly: Four of five RNA aliquots from roughly 21,000 or 96,000 naive CD8 T cells were sequenced. Study-level points and caveats: Clones above 20 RNA copies held over 99% of effector molecules, under 1% in naive cells.

With RNA at 10%, 30% or 50%, naive CD8 libraries came from approximately 20,000 to 980,000 sorted cells. Sorting selected naive CD8 T cells with a CD8+CD4-CCR7+CD45RA+ phenotype. Germline-derived CDR1 and CDR2 are SGHTA and FQGNSA. This CDR3 comprises 12 residues. Trimming cost V 6 bases and J 4 bases, with 9 bases left between them. This clonotype was found many times. Antigen unknown. Via MiXCR, TCRdb re-called the PCR reads, giving one row per CDR3 protein. The repertoire includes 60,000 to 70,000 distinct CDR3 sequences, 15% to 20% of them detected once, and approximately 1.5% sits in the top ten. The receptor was isolated from a human donor in good health. Some libraries in this study had Jurkat cell RNA spiked in. This chain uses TRBV7-2 with TRBJ1-1; D call uncertain. Sequencing input: naive CD8+ T cells from blood, with Jurkat cell RNA spiked in. Subset meaning: FACS-sorted CD8+CD4-CCR7+CD45RA+ naive T cells. CDR3 residues: CASRYKGTEAFF. The CDR3 bases are TGTGCCAGCAGATACAAGGGCACTGAAGCTTTCTTT.